This T cell receptor (beta chain) was retrieved from a study of stem cell transplantation in POMP-related autoinflammatory disease. Study-level information: Neutrophil and platelet engraftment from the graft donor was 100% through one year after transplant. General study findings and limits: Across all analyzed T-cell subsets, patients with PRAID tended toward reduced diversity and increased clonality.

About this clone itself: The target antigen is unknown.

After removal of 3 bases from V and 5 bases from J, the junction contained 4 bases not matched to a gene. Per the germline V gene, CDR1 is SGHNT and CDR2 is YYREEE (reference sequence). The CDR3 totals 15 residues. The repertoire was sequenced with immunoSEQ multiplex PCR; TCRdb's copy has only in-frame clones and lacks some. The sample has under 950 clones, more than 75% seen once. The chain has TRBV5-4 and TRBJ1-4; 10 bases fit TRBD1. Specimen: Tregs from PBMCs, collected after stem cell transplantation. The TCR was taken from a human patient with POMP-related autoinflammation and immune dysregulation (PRAID). Among the T cells, some may be from the graft donor. The CDR3 here is CASSSRDRGNEKLFF. Here the CDR3 DNA reads TGTGCCAGCAGCTCGAGGGACAGGGGAAATGAAAAACTGTTTTTT.